These T cell receptor beta chains were read from a single sample in a study of blood T cell repertoires in COVID-19. Profiling relied on immunoSEQ multiplex PCR, and the TCRdb table lists in-frame clones only, not all of them. This sample carries 200,000 or so clones, roughly nine tenths of them seen once, and the ten largest clones take about 3.3%. Sequencing used PBMCs or T cells enriched from blood (not recorded which). The receptors derive from a woman aged 18 to 35 in a cohort exposed to, infected with or recovered from COVID-19 (not recorded which). CDR3s include the opening cysteine and the closing phenylalanine or tryptophan. The order of the fields is CDR3 protein, CDR3 DNA, CDR3 length, V gene, clone size, J gene, D gene. The D gene is left open where the match is weak. Only some rows state a clone size, as once, few, many or a class for expanded clones.

CDR3: CASSPGGAVLF
DNA: TGTGCCAGCAGCCCTGGGGGCGCAGTACTTTTC
length: 11
V: TRBV7-9
size: NA
J: TRBJ2-7
D: NA

CDR3: CASSSGLVIDTQYF
DNA: TGTGCCAGCAGCTCGGGACTAGTGATCGATACGCAGTATTTT
length: 14
V: TRBV11-2
size: NA
J: TRBJ2-3
D: TRBD2

CDR3: CASSQRTGPNTGELFF
DNA: TGTGCCAGCAGCCAAAGGACAGGCCCAAACACCGGGGAGCTGTTTTTT
length: 16
V: TRBV14
size: once
J: TRBJ2-2
D: TRBD1

CDR3: CASSSTGNTEAFF
DNA: TGTGCCAGCAGCTCCACAGGGAACACTGAAGCTTTCTTT
length: 13
V: TRBV11-3
size: NA
J: TRBJ1-1
D: NA

CDR3: CASSSLAGGYITQYF
DNA: TGTGCCAGCAGTTCCCTAGCGGGGGGTTATATTACGCAGTATTTT
length: 15
V: TRBV28
size: NA
J: TRBJ2-3
D: TRBD2

CDR3: CASTLQFWGGFF
DNA: TGTGCCAGCACCCTCCAATTTTGGGGGGGGTTCTTT
length: 12
V: TRBV11-3
size: NA
J: TRBJ1-1
D: NA

CDR3: CATSDPTGEAETQYF
DNA: TGTGCCACCAGTGATCCCACAGGGGAGGCAGAGACCCAGTACTTC
length: 15
V: TRBV24-1
size: NA
J: TRBJ2-5
D: NA

CDR3: CASSFADSNSPLHF
DNA: TGTGCCAGCAGTTTTGCAGATTCCAATTCACCCCTCCACTTT
length: 14
V: TRBV28
size: NA
J: TRBJ1-6
D: NA

CDR3: CASSLGRDRVEKLFF
DNA: TGTGCCAGCAGCTTAGGCCGGGACAGGGTTGAAAAACTGTTTTTT
length: 15
V: TRBV11-2
size: NA
J: TRBJ1-4
D: TRBD1

CDR3: CASSQFRDSPLHF
DNA: TGTGCCAGCAGCCAGTTTCGGGATTCACCCCTCCACTTT
length: 13
V: TRBV6-5
size: NA
J: TRBJ1-6
D: NA

CDR3: CASKGGGATAGELFF
DNA: TGTGCCAGCAAAGGCGGGGGGGCCACTGCCGGGGAGCTGTTTTTT
length: 15
V: TRBV7-2
size: NA
J: TRBJ2-2
D: TRBD2

CDR3: CASSQDNSFNTEAFF
DNA: TGTGCCAGCAGCCAAGATAACAGCTTCAACACTGAAGCTTTCTTT
length: 15
V: TRBV3-1/TRBV3-2
size: NA
J: TRBJ1-1
D: NA

CDR3: CASSPGAGALSNQPQHF
DNA: TGTGCCAGCAGCCCTGGGGCAGGGGCGTTGAGCAATCAGCCCCAGCATTTT
length: 17
V: TRBV5-5
size: NA
J: TRBJ1-5
D: NA

CDR3: CASSGFSGNQPQHF
DNA: TGTGCCAGCAGTGGGTTTTCGGGCAATCAGCCCCAGCATTTT
length: 14
V: TRBV2
size: NA
J: TRBJ1-5
D: NA

CDR3: CASSQDSRQGAAAFF
DNA: TGTGCCAGCAGCCAAGATTCGAGACAGGGGGCGGCTGCTTTCTTT
length: 15
V: TRBV3-1/TRBV3-2
size: few
J: TRBJ1-1
D: TRBD1

CDR3: CASSRRSTEAFF
DNA: TGTGCCAGCAGTAGAAGATCAACTGAAGCTTTCTTT
length: 12
V: TRBV5-6
size: NA
J: TRBJ1-1
D: NA

CDR3: CASSSTGDSTNEKLFF
DNA: TGTGCCAGCAGTTCGACCGGAGACTCAACTAATGAAAAACTGTTTTTT
length: 16
V: TRBV2
size: once
J: TRBJ1-4
D: NA

CDR3: CASSFGVQPQHF
DNA: TGTGCCAGCAGTTTCGGGGTTCAGCCCCAGCATTTT
length: 12
V: TRBV12-3/TRBV12-4
size: NA
J: TRBJ1-5
D: NA

CDR3: CASSYTAPAGNQPQHF
DNA: TGTGCCAGCTCGTACACGGCTCCGGCGGGCAATCAGCCCCAGCATTTT
length: 16
V: TRBV18
size: NA
J: TRBJ1-5
D: NA

CDR3: CASSYGRGLTEAFF
DNA: TGTGCCAGCAGTTACGGCAGGGGGCTCACTGAAGCTTTCTTT
length: 14
V: TRBV6-5
size: NA
J: TRBJ1-1
D: TRBD1

CDR3: CASSEMGFYGYTF
DNA: TGTGCCAGCAGTGAAATGGGCTTCTATGGCTACACCTTC
length: 13
V: TRBV6-1
size: NA
J: TRBJ1-2
D: NA

CDR3: CAISASGDGNEQFF
DNA: TGTGCCATCTCGGCTAGCGGGGATGGCAATGAGCAGTTCTTC
length: 14
V: TRBV5-4
size: NA
J: TRBJ2-1
D: TRBD2

CDR3: CASSPTGAEQYF
DNA: TGTGCCAGCAGTCCGACAGGGGCCGAGCAGTACTTC
length: 12
V: TRBV12-3/TRBV12-4
size: once
J: TRBJ2-7
D: TRBD1

CDR3: CASSLPRGPQHF
DNA: TGTGCCAGCAGTTTGCCCCGGGGGCCCCAGCATTTT
length: 12
V: TRBV27
size: NA
J: TRBJ1-5
D: NA

CDR3: CASGGLAVYNEQFF
DNA: TGTGCCAGCGGAGGACTAGCGGTCTACAATGAGCAGTTCTTC
length: 14
V: TRBV2
size: NA
J: TRBJ2-1
D: TRBD2

CDR3: CASSLPGSYNEQFF
DNA: TGTGCCAGCAGCTTACCAGGGTCCTACAATGAGCAGTTCTTC
length: 14
V: TRBV7-8
size: NA
J: TRBJ2-1
D: NA

CDR3: CASSYARNTGELFF
DNA: TGTGCCAGCAGTTACGCCAGAAACACCGGGGAGCTGTTTTTT
length: 14
V: TRBV6-5
size: NA
J: TRBJ2-2
D: NA

CDR3: CASSGGAGGFDEQYF
DNA: TGTGCCAGCAGTGGTGGGGCAGGGGGCTTCGACGAGCAGTACTTC
length: 15
V: TRBV2
size: NA
J: TRBJ2-7
D: TRBD1

CDR3: CASSLTGGTEAFF
DNA: TGTGCCAGCAGCTTGACAGGGGGCACTGAAGCTTTCTTT
length: 13
V: TRBV7-8
size: NA
J: TRBJ1-1
D: TRBD1

CDR3: CASSPRTGEGGYTF
DNA: TGTGCCAGCAGCCCGCGGACAGGAGAGGGCGGCTACACCTTC
length: 14
V: TRBV7-2
size: NA
J: TRBJ1-2
D: TRBD1

CDR3: CASSVFGVGGYTF
DNA: TGTGCCAGCAGCGTTTTCGGGGTAGGGGGCTACACCTTC
length: 13
V: TRBV9
size: once
J: TRBJ1-2
D: NA

CDR3: CASSIWGRSSGNTIYF
DNA: TGTGCCAGTAGTATTTGGGGGCGGTCTTCTGGAAACACCATATATTTT
length: 16
V: TRBV19
size: NA
J: TRBJ1-3
D: NA

CDR3: CASTPNRAGPQPQHF
DNA: TGTGCCAGCACCCCAAACCGGGCAGGGCCTCAGCCCCAGCATTTT
length: 15
V: TRBV6-5
size: NA
J: TRBJ1-5
D: NA

CDR3: CASSPGDSPLHF
DNA: TGTGCCAGCAGCCCCGGGGATTCACCCCTCCACTTT
length: 12
V: TRBV3-1/TRBV3-2
size: NA
J: TRBJ1-6
D: NA

CDR3: CASSLDYMGAGGSGNTIYF
DNA: TGCGCCAGCAGCTTGGATTATATGGGGGCAGGGGGCTCTGGAAACACCATATATTTT
length: 19
V: TRBV5-1
size: NA
J: TRBJ1-3
D: TRBD1

CDR3: CASSEQASETQYF
DNA: TGTGCCAGCAGTGAGCAGGCGAGTGAGACCCAGTACTTC
length: 13
V: TRBV2
size: NA
J: TRBJ2-5
D: NA

CDR3: CASSLDGQGAGEAFF
DNA: TGTGCCAGCAGCTTAGACGGACAGGGGGCGGGTGAAGCTTTCTTT
length: 15
V: TRBV11-2
size: NA
J: TRBJ1-1
D: TRBD1

CDR3: CATLLEYGYTF
DNA: TGTGCCACCCTCCTAGAGTATGGCTACACCTTC
length: 11
V: TRBV28
size: NA
J: TRBJ1-2
D: NA

CDR3: CASSPAPTGGRADTQYF
DNA: TGTGCCAGCAGCCCCGCCCCGACAGGGGGCAGGGCAGATACGCAGTATTTT
length: 17
V: TRBV7-9
size: NA
J: TRBJ2-3
D: TRBD1